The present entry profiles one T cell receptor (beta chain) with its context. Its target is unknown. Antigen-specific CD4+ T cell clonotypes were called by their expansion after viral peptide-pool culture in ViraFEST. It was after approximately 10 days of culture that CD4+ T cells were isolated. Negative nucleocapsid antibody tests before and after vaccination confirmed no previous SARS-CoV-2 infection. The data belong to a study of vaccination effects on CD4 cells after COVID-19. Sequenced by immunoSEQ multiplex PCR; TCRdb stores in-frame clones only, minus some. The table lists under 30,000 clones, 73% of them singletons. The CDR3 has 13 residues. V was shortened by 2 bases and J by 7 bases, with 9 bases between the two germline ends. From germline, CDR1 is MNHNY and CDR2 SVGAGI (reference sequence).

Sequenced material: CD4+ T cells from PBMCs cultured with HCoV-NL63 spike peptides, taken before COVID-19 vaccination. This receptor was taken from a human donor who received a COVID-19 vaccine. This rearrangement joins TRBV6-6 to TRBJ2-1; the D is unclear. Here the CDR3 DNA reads TGTGCCAGCAGTTACCTGACTGTTAATGAGCAGTTCTTC. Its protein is CASSYLTVNEQFF.